What follows are 4 T cell receptor beta chains derived from one specimen sequenced in a study of radiation and T cells in renal cell carcinoma. The table came from immunoSEQ multiplex PCR; TCRdb's copy has only in-frame clones and leaves some out. The sample has about 62,000 clones; 60% to 85% are singletons. Sample time point: blood 4 weeks post-SBRT, at nephrectomy. Treatment reported: 15 Gy SBRT to primary tumor, nephrectomy 4 weeks later. The material was blood, obtained from a patient whose treatment included radiotherapy and nephrectomy. The origin of the receptors is a man in his fifties or sixties with renal cell carcinoma.

The J gene is TRBJ1-5, the V gene TRBV6-5; 8 bases fit TRBD1. The CDR3 runs 16 residues. The junction had 6 bases not matched to a gene; V was cut back by 0 bases and J by 5 bases. Germline CDR1 is MNHEY and CDR2 is SVGAGI. The CDR3 DNA is TGTGCCAGCAGTTACTCCAGGGGGCAGGGCGATCAGCCCCAGCATTTT. This codes for CASSYSRGQGDQPQHF.

V is TRBV7-9 and J is TRBJ2-5; TRBD1 aligns across 7 bases. The CDR3 spans 14 residues. Germline values: CDR1 SEHNR, CDR2 FQNEAQ (reference sequence). V was clipped by 4 bases and J by 4 bases; unmatched bases: 6. The CDR3 here is CASSSPGTAETQYF. The CDR3, as DNA: TGTGCCAGCAGCTCGCCCGGGACAGCAGAGACCCAGTACTTC. The full variable domain, its missing parts supplied by reference TRBV7-9 and TRBJ2-5, is DTGVSQNPRHKITKRGQNVTFRCDPISEHNRLYWYRQTLGQGPEFLTYFQNEAQLEKSRLLSDRFSAERPKGSFSTLEIQRTEQGDSAMYLCASSSPGTAETQYFGPGTRLLVL.

The chain couples TRBV6-1 to TRBJ2-7; the match to TRBD2 covers 8 bases. Germline loops: CDR1 MNHNS, CDR2 SASEGT. The CDR3 is made up of 13 amino acids. V shed 7 bases, J shed 7 bases, and the junction held 9 bases outside the gene matches. CDR3 residues: CASTVSGRNEQYV. The CDR3 DNA reads TGTGCCAGCACGGTGAGCGGGAGAAATGAGCAGTACGTC.

The J gene is TRBJ1-1, the V gene TRBV5-1; no reliable D call. This CDR3 is built from 13 residues. Germline values: CDR1 SGHRS, CDR2 YFSETQ. Trimming took 0 bases from V and 7 from J, leaving 10 bases between them. In nucleotides, the CDR3 is TGCGCCAGCAGCTTGGTACGAGGGAATGAAGCTTTCTTT. Translation gives CASSLVRGNEAFF. The whole variable domain, remainder taken from reference TRBV5-1 and TRBJ1-1, is KAGVTQTPRYLIKTRGQQVTLSCSPISGHRSVSWYQQTPGQGLQFLFEYFSETQRNKGNFPGRFSGRQFSNSRSEMNVSTLELGDSALYLCASSLVRGNEAFFGQGTRLTVV.